The T cell receptor (beta chain) described here comes from a study of Ad26.COV2.S vaccination and SARS-CoV-2 variants. The study, taken as a whole, reports: Vaccine recipients surpassed placebo recipients in spike-specific TCR breadth. In vaccinated individuals, spike-specific CD8+ and CD4+ T cell responses reportedly displayed substantial breadth.

This sample's treatment: roughly 20 received Ad26.COV2.S at low or high dose, single or two shots; roughly five received placebo; per-sample allocation not given. Sampling happened 63 days after the first vaccine or placebo injection. Points on this clone: Its antigen is currently unknown.

Germline V gives CDR1 MDHEN, CDR2 SYDVKM. This CDR3 has 16 amino acids. J lost 4 bases, V lost 5 bases, and 10 bases had no gene match. Some clones are missing from TCRdb's copy, which holds only in-frame ones; the method was immunoSEQ multiplex PCR. The data hold 410,000 or so clones, with around 90% observed a single time. The TCR was taken from a person between 18 and 59 years old who received the Ad26.COV2.S COVID-19 vaccine or a placebo. The source was peripheral blood, collected in a trial of Ad26.COV2.S vaccine versus placebo. This rearrangement joins TRBV28 to TRBJ2-1; TRBD2 matches at 8 bases. CDR3 DNA sequence: TGTGCCAGCAGTCGGGGACTAGTGGGATTTTACAATGAGCAGTTCTTC. Protein sequence: CASSRGLVGFYNEQFF.